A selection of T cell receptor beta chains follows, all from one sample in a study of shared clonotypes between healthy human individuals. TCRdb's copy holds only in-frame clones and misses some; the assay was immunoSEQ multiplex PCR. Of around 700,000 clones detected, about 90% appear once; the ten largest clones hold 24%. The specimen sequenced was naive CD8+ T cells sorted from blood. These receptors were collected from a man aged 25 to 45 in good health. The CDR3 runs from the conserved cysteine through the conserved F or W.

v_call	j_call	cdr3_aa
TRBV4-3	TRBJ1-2	CASSQAPGRYGYTF
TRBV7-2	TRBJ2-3	CASSLASTDTQYF
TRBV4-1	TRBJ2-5	CASSQLGQGMETQYF
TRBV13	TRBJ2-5	CASSWTERQETQYF
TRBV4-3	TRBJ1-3	CASSPGTSSGNTIYF
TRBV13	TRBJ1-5	CASSGGQGRNQPQHF
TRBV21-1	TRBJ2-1	CASSNRGTSGRPNNEQFF
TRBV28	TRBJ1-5	CASSDNDRGWSNQPQHF
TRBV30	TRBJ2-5	CAWSRGETQYF
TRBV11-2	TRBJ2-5	CASSLVLRDGIQETQYF
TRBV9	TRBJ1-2	CASSTRAGGYTF
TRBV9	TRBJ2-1	CASSVEGLVVGEQFF
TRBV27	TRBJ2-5	CASKSLGRGPYQETQYF
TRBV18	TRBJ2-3	CASSPFEHSGTDTQYF
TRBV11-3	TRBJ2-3	CASSRREGQDTDTQYF
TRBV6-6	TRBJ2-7	CASSPQDSGEQYF
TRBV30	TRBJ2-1	CAWSGQAYNEQFF
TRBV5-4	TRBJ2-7	CASSTSSAADEQYF
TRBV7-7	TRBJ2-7	CASSLEVGSQYEQYF
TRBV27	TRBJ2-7	CASSPGTSGAYEQYF
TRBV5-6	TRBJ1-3	CASSLEGSGNTIYF
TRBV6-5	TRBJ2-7	CASSRTSVGEQYF
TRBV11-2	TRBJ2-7	CASSLDPRGYEQYF
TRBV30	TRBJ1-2	CAWSEVGHGYTF
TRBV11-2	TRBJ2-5	CASSPPDGQETQYF
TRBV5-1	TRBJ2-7	CASSDEGLAGGYEQYF
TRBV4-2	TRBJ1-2	CASSQAPGESYGYTF
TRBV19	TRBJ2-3	CASSAYGGSDTQYF
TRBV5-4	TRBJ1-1	CASSPVGAGDTEAFF
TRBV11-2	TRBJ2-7	CASSLVPNRDRAYEQYF
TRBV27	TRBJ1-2	CASSLSSGARGYTF
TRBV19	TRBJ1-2	CASSGENNANYGYTF
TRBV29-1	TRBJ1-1	CSVVFPTNTEAFF
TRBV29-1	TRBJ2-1	CSVEGGSYNEQFF